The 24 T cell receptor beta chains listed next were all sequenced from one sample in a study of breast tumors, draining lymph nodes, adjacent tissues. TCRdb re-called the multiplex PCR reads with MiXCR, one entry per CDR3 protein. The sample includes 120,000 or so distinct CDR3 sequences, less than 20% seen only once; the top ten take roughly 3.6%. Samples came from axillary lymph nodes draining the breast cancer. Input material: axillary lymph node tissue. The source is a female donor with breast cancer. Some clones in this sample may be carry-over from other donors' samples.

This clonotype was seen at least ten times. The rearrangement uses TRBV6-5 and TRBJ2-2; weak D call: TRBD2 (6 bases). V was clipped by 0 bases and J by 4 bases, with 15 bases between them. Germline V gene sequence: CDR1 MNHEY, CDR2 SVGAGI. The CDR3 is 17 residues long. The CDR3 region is CASSYSIPGEVTGELFF. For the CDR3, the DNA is TGTGCCAGCAGTTACTCGATACCGGGAGAGGTCACCGGGGAGCTGTTTTTT.

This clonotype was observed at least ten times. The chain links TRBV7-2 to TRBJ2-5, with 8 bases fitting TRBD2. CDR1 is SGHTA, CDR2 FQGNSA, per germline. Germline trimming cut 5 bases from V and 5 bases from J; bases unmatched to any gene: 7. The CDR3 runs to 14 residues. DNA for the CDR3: TGTGCCAGCAGCCCCTCGGGCGGGGGGGAGACCCAGTACTTC. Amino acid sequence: CASSPSGGGETQYF. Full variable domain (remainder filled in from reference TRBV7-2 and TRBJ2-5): GAGVSQSPSNKVTEKGKDVELRCDPISGHTALYWYRQSLGQGLEFLIYFQGNSAPDKSGLPSDRFSAERTGGSVSTLTIQRTQQEDSAVYLCASSPSGGGETQYFGPGTRLLVL.

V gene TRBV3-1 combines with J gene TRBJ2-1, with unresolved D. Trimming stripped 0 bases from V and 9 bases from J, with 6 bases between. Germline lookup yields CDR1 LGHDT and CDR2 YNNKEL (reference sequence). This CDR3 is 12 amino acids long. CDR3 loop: CASSQEAGEQFF. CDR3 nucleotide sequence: TGTGCCAGCAGCCAAGAGGCCGGTGAGCAGTTCTTC.

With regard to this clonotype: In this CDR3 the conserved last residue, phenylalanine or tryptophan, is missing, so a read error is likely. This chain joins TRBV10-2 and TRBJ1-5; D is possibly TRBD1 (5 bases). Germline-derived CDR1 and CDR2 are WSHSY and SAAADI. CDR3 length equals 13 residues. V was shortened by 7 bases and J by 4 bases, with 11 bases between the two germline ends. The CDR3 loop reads CASTTGGNQPQHL. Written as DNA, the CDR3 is TGCGCCAGCACCACGGGGGGGAATCAGCCCCAGCATCTT.

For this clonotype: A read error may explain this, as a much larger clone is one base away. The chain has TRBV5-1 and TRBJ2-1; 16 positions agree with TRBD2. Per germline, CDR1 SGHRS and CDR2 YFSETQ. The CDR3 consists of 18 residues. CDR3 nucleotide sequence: TGCGCCGGCAGCGCGGGGGGGACTAGCGGGAGGGCCGGTAATGAGCAGTTCTTC. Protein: CAGSAGGTSGRAGNEQFF.

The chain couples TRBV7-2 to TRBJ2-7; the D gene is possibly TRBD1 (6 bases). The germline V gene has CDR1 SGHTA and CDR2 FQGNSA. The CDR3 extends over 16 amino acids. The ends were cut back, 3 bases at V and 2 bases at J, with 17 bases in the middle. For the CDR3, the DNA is TGTGCCAGCAGCTTGACCGGGACAAGAACAACCTACGAGCAGTACTTC. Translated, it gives CASSLTGTRTTYEQYF.

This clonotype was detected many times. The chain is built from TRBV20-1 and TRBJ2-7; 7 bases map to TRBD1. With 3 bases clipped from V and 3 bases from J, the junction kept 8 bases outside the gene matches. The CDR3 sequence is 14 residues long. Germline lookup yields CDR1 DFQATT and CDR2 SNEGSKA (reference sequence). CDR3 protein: CSASPGTVLYEQYF. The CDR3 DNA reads TGCAGTGCTAGTCCCGGGACAGTCCTCTACGAGCAGTACTTC.

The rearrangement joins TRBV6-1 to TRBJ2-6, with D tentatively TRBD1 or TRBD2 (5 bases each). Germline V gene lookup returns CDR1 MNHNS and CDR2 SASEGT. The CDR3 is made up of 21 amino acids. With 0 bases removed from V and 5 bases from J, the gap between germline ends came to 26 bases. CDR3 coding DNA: TGTGCCAGCAGTGAAGCGGGTCCCTTTTCCCGGGACCCTAGGTGGGCCAACGTCCTGACTTTC. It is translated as CASSEAGPFSRDPRWANVLTF.

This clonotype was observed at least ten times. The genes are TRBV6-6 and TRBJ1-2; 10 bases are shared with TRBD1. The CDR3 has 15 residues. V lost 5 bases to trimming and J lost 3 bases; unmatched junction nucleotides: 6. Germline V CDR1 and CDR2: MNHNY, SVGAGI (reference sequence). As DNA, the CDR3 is TGTGCCAGCAGTCCCGGGACAGGGGAATACTATGGCTACACCTTC. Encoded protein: CASSPGTGEYYGYTF.

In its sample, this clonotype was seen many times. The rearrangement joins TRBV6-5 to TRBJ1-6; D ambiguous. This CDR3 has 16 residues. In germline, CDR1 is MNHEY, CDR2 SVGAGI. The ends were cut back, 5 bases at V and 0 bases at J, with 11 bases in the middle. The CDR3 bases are TGTGCCAGCAGTCCCCGACCCCCCTCCTATAATTCACCCCTCCACTTT. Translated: CASSPRPPSYNSPLHF.

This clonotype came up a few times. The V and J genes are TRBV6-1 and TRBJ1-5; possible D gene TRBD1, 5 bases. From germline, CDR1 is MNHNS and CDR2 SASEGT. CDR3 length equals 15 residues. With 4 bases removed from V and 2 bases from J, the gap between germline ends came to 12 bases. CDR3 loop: CASSGPGGGNQPQHF. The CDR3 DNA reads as TGTGCCAGCAGTGGGCCGGGGGGGGGCAATCAGCCCCAGCATTTT.

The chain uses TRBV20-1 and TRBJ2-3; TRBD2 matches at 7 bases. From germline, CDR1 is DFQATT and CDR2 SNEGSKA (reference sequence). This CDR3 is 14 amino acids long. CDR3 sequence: CSHVLARGADTQYF. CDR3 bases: TGCAGCCACGTACTAGCGAGAGGGGCAGATACGCAGTATTTT.

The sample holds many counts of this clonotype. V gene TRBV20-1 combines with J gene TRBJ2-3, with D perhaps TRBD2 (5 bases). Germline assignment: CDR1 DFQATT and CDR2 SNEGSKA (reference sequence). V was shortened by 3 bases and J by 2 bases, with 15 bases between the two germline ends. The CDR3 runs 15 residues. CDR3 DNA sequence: TGCAGTGCTAGGGAACTAGTGGGAGACACAGATACGCAGTATTTT. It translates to CSARELVGDTDTQYF.

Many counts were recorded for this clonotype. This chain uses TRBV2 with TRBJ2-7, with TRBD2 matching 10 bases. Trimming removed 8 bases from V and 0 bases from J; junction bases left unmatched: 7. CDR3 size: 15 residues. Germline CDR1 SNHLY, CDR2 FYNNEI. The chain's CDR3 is CASCPRTSGSYEQYF. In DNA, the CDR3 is TGTGCCAGCTGCCCCCGGACTAGCGGCTCCTACGAGCAGTACTTC.

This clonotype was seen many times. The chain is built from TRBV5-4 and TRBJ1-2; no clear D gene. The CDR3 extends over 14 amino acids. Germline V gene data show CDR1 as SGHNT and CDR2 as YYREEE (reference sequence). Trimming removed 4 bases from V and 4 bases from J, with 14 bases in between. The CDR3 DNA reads TGTGCCAGCAGCCTGAATGGGCAGTTCTATGGCTACACCTTC. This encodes CASSLNGQFYGYTF.

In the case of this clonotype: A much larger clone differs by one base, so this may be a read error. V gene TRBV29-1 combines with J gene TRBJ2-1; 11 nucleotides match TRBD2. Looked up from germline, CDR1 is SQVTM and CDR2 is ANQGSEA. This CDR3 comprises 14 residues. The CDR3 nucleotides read TGCAGCGCAGACCTAGCGGGGGGAAACAATGGGCAGTTCTTC. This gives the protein CSADLAGGNNGQFF.

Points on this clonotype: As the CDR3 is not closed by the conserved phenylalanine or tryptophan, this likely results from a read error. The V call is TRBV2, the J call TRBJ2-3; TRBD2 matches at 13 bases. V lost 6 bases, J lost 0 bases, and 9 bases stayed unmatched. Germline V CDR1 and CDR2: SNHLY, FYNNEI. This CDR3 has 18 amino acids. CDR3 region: CASSQVGLAGKSTDTQYL. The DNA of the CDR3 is TGTGCCAGCAGCCAAGTGGGACTAGCGGGGAAAAGCACAGATACGCAGTATCTT.

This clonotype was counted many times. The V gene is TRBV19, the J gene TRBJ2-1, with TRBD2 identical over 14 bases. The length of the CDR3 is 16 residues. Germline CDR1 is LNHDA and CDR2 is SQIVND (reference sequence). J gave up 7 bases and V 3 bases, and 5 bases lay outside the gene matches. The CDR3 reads CASSIPGLAGANEQFF. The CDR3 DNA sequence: TGTGCCAGTAGTATTCCGGGACTAGCGGGAGCTAATGAGCAGTTCTTC.

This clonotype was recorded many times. The CDR3: CASSFDRVADTQYF. DNA of the CDR3: TGCGCCAGCAGCTTCGACAGGGTGGCAGATACGCAGTATTTT. This chain links TRBV5-1 with TRBJ2-3, with 7 bases aligning to TRBD1. The germline V gene encodes CDR1 SGHRS and CDR2 YFSETQ. The CDR3 covers 14 residues. V lost 2 bases and J lost 4; bases outside the gene matches: 4.

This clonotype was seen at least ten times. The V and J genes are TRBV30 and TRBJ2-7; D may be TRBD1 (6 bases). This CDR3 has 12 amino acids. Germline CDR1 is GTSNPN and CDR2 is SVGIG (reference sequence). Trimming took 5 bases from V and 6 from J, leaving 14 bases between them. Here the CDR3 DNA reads TGTGCCTGGTCTAGGGGGTCGGGCGAGCAGTACTTC. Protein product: CAWSRGSGEQYF.

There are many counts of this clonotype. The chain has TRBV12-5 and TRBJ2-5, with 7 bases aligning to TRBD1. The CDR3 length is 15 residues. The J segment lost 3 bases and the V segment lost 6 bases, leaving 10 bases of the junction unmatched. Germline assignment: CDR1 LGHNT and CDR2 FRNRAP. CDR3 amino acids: CASGFPTGLKETQYF. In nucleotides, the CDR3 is TGTGCTAGTGGCTTCCCGACAGGGCTTAAAGAGACCCAGTACTTC.

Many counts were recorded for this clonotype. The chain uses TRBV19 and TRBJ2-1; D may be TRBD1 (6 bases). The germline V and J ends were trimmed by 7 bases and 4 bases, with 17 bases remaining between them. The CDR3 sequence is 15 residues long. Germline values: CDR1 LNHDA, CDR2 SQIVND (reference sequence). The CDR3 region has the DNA TGTGCCAGTACCCCGGACAGCTCTGGATACAATGAGCAGTTCTTC. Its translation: CASTPDSSGYNEQFF. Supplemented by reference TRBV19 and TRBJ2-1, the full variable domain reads DGGITQSPKYLFRKEGQNVTLSCEQNLNHDAMYWYRQDPGQGLRLIYYSQIVNDFQKGDIAEGYSVSREKKESFPLTVTSAQKNPTAFYLCASTPDSSGYNEQFFGPGTRLTVL.

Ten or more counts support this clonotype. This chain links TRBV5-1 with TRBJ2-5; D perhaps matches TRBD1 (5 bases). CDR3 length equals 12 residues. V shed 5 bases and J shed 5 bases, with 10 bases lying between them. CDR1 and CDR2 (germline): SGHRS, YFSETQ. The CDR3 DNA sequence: TGCGCCAGCAGTCCAGGGCTGGAGACCCAGTACTTC. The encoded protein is CASSPGLETQYF.

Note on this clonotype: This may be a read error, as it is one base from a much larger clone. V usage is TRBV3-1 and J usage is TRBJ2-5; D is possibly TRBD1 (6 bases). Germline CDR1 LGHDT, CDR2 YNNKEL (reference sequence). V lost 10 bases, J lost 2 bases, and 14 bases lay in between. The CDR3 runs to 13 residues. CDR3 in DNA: TGTGCCACCACCGGGGACACACAAGAGACCCAGTACTTC. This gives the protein CATTGDTQETQYF.